This T cell receptor (beta chain) came from a study of blood T cell repertoires in COVID-19. Germline-derived CDR1 and CDR2 are SGHTA and FQGNSA. The V end was cut by 2 bases, the J end by 0 bases, with 14 bases between. This CDR3 contains 17 residues. TCRdb keeps only in-frame clones here, not all; method: immunoSEQ multiplex PCR. This sample has more than 200,000 clones, with approximately 90% found just once. The origin of this receptor is a woman aged 18-35 years who had recovered from COVID-19. The sample was PBMCs or T cells enriched from blood (not recorded which). The rearrangement links TRBV7-2 to TRBJ1-3; maybe TRBD1 (6 bases). The CDR3 coding sequence is TGTGCCAGCAGCTTATTGTTGGGGACAAACTCTGGAAACACCATATATTTT. This encodes CASSLLLGTNSGNTIYF.